The present TCR beta chain was sequenced within a study of T cell responses to AZD1222 COVID-19 vaccine. The wider study: Analysis merged second doses at about 4 or about 12 weeks. Regarding the study as a whole: Increases in Spike-specific TCR breadth and depth were seen after two AZD1222 doses. No repertoire was sampled before or during the peak T cell response, only after it. Spike-wide coverage was observed for vaccine-associated CD4 TCRs, with dominant responses at 160-218 and 743-854.

This clone was counted a single time. As yet, its antigen is unknown. V lost 4 bases and J 1 base, leaving 17 bases between the germline ends. Germline lookup yields CDR1 MGHRA and CDR2 YSYEKL. This CDR3 comprises 16 residues. Repertoires were generated with immunoSEQ multiplex PCR, while TCRdb's copy carries only in-frame clones and drops some. The repertoire holds about 110,000 clones, with 75% to 90% as singletons. The chain employs TRBV4-1 and TRBJ2-7; D perhaps matches TRBD1 (6 bases). Sequences were derived from peripheral blood, sampled on day 0 of AZD1222 vaccination. The source is an adult in good health. CDR3 sequence: CASSPGALKNSYEQYF. CDR3 DNA sequence: TGCGCCAGCAGCCCAGGGGCACTTAAGAATTCCTACGAGCAGTACTTC.